These 8 T cell receptor beta chains came from one sample sequenced in a study of response to subunit inactivated influenza vaccine. MiXCR was run by TCRdb on the RT-PCR reads, yielding one entry per CDR3 protein. In the table there are about 540,000 distinct CDR3 sequences, 14% of which are singletons. The specimen was PBMCs from blood, collected 11 to 12 days after vaccination. The receptors were gathered from a man in his fifties or sixties who received an inactivated influenza vaccine.

This chain connects TRBV19 to TRBJ1-2; weak D call: TRBD1 (5 bases). V lost 6 bases, J lost 6 bases, and 14 bases lay in between. CDR3 length: 13 residues. From germline, CDR1 is LNHDA and CDR2 SQIVND (reference sequence). This CDR3 reads CASSVTGPHGYTF. In DNA form, the CDR3 reads TGTGCCAGTAGCGTAACAGGTCCGCATGGCTACACCTTC.

This clonotype was recorded at least ten times. This chain joins TRBV18 and TRBJ2-7, with D perhaps TRBD1 (5 bases). This CDR3 is 14 amino acids long. Trimming cost V 2 bases and J 2 bases, with 10 bases left between them. CDR1 is KGHSH and CDR2 is LQKENI in the germline V gene. The CDR3 here is CASSPVTEAYEQYF. CDR3 DNA sequence: TGTGCCAGCTCACCAGTGACAGAAGCCTACGAGCAGTACTTC.

This clonotype appeared a few times. The chain joins TRBV4-1 to TRBJ2-5; a possible D gene is TRBD1 (6 bases). With 0 bases removed from V and 5 bases from J, the gap between germline ends came to 10 bases. CDR3 length: 14 amino acids. CDR1 is MGHRA and CDR2 is YSYEKL in the germline V gene. This chain's CDR3 is CASSQEAGVETQYF. CDR3 nucleotides: TGCGCCAGCAGCCAAGAGGCAGGGGTCGAGACCCAGTACTTC.

In nucleotides, the CDR3 is TGCGCCAGCAGCCAAGCACCCTATGGGGCCTTTCGAGAGCAGTACTTC. Protein product: CASSQAPYGAFREQYF. This chain joins TRBV4-1 and TRBJ2-7; a possible D gene is TRBD1 (5 bases). This CDR3 region has 16 residues. Trimming shortened V by 1 base and J by 7 bases, and 20 bases separated the two germline ends. From germline, CDR1 is MGHRA and CDR2 YSYEKL.

This clonotype was seen ten or more times. CDR3 region: CSAPIQGGGNQPQHF. The DNA of the CDR3 is TGCAGTGCACCAATCCAGGGTGGTGGGAATCAGCCCCAGCATTTT. The chain joins TRBV20-1 to TRBJ1-5, with D perhaps TRBD1 (5 bases). CDR3 size: 15 residues. Trimming removed 6 bases at V and 4 bases at J, with 19 bases between. Germline V lookup: CDR1 DFQATT, CDR2 SNEGSKA (reference sequence).

This clonotype was found a few times. V usage is TRBV20-1 and J usage is TRBJ1-1; D not certain. CDR3 length: 12 residues. V was shortened by 6 bases and J by 8 bases, with 16 bases between the two germline ends. Per germline, CDR1 DFQATT and CDR2 SNEGSKA (reference sequence). In DNA form, the CDR3 reads TGCAGTGCCCCAAACGAGGGAGCCGAAGCTTTCTTT. This sequence encodes CSAPNEGAEAFF.

This clonotype has a count of ten or more. The rearrangement joins TRBV5-1 to TRBJ1-1, with D possibly being TRBD1 (5 bases). Trimming shortened V by 4 bases and J by 4 bases, and 14 bases separated the two germline ends. Germline V CDR1 and CDR2: SGHRS, YFSETQ. The CDR3 is 14 amino acids. The CDR3 DNA reads as TGCGCCAGCAGCCCCGGGCTCAGGGTCACTGAAGCTTTCTTT. Protein sequence: CASSPGLRVTEAFF.

This clonotype was picked up many times. CDR3 amino acids: CASSQTSGSSYEQYF. Written as DNA, the CDR3 is TGTGCCAGCAGCCAGACTAGCGGAAGCTCCTACGAGCAGTACTTC. This sequence joins TRBV6-5 and TRBJ2-7, with 9 bases matching TRBD2. Germline V gives CDR1 MNHEY, CDR2 SVGAGI. The CDR3 covers 15 residues. J was trimmed by 0 bases and V by 6 bases; bases with no gene match: 6.